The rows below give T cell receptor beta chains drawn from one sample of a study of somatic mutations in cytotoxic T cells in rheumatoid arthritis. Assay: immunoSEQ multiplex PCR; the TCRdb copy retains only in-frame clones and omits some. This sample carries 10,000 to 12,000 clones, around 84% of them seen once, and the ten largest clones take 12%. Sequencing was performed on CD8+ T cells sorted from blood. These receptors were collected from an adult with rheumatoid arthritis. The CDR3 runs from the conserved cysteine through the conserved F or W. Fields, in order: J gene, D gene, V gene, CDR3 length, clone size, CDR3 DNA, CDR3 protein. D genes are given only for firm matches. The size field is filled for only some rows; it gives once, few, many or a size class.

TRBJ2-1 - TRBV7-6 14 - TGTGCCAAACGGGGGTCCTCCTACTACAATGAGCAGTTCTTC CAKRGSSYYNEQFF
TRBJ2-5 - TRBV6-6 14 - TGTGCCAGCAGTTACGGGACGGGTGTCGAGACCCAGTACTTC CASSYGTGVETQYF
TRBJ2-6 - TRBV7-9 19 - TGTGCCAGCAGCTCCCCTTGGGGGGATCCCCACTCTGGGGCCAACGTCCTGACTTTC CASSSPWGDPHSGANVLTF
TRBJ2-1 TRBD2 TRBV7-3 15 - TGTGCCAGCAGCTGGACTAGCGGGGGGGACAATGAGCAGTTCTTC CASSWTSGGDNEQFF
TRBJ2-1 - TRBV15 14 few TGTGCCACCAGCGTCGGGTTAGTCGGCCGTGAGCAGTTCTTC CATSVGLVGREQFF
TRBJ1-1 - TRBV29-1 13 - TGCAGCGTTGCTAGGGGATGGGGCACTGAAGCTTTCTTT CSVARGWGTEAFF
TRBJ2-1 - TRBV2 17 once TGTGCCAGCATTGGGGTGTCCGAAGTAGGCAGAACTAATGAGCAGTTCTTC CASIGVSEVGRTNEQFF
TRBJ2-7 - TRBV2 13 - TGTGCCAGCAGTGAAGGTCCAACATACGAGCAGTACTTC CASSEGPTYEQYF
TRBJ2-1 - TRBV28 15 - TGTGCCAGCAGTTTCCGCGGGGTCTTTCCAAATGAGCAGTTCTTC CASSFRGVFPNEQFF
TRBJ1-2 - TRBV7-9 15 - TGTGCCAGCAGCCCTCCCGGGGCTTCGCTCTATGGCTACACCTTC CASSPPGASLYGYTF
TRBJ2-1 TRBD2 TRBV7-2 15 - TGTGCCAGCAGCTTGACTAGCGGGGTTTACAATGAGCAGTTCTTC CASSLTSGVYNEQFF
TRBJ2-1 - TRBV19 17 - TGTGCCAGTAGTATAGATCCCCTCTCGACTCCTTACAATGAGCAGTTCTTC CASSIDPLSTPYNEQFF
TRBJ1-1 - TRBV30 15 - TGTGCCTGGAGTGAAATTAAGGGGCTATTAACTGAAGCTTTCTTT CAWSEIKGLLTEAFF
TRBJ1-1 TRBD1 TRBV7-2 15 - TGTGCCAGCAGTCAGCCTGACAGGGGGATCACTGAAGCTTTCTTT CASSQPDRGITEAFF
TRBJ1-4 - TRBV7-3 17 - TGTGCCAGCAGCTTAAGGGGGGGGCGCGGAACTAATGAAAAACTGTTTTTT CASSLRGGRGTNEKLFF
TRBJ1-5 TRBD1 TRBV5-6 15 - TGTGCCAGCAGCCAAGCAGGGGGCTGGGATCAGCCCCAGCATTTT CASSQAGGWDQPQHF
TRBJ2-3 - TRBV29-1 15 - TGCAGCGTTGAAGATGGAGGGCGCGGCACAGATACGCAGTATTTT CSVEDGGRGTDTQYF
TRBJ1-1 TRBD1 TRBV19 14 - TGTGCCAGTAGTATCGGAGACAGGGGCACTGAAGCTTTCTTT CASSIGDRGTEAFF
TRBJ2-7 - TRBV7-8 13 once TGTGCCAGCAGGCAGGGGCCTACCTACGAGCAGTACTTC CASRQGPTYEQYF
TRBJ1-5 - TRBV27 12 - TGTGCCAGCAGTTTTGTAGACCAGCCCCAGCATTTT CASSFVDQPQHF
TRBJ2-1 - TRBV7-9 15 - TGTGCCAGCAGCTTTGCCCGCAACTCCTACAATGAGCAGTTCTTC CASSFARNSYNEQFF
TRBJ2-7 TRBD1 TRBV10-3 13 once TGTGCCTCCACCGGACAGGGGGATTACGAGCAGTACTTC CASTGQGDYEQYF
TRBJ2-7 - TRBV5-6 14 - TGTGCCAGCAGCTTGCGGGAGTATAGCGACGAGCAGTACTTC CASSLREYSDEQYF
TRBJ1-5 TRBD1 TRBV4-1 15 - TGCGCCAGCAGTCCCTGGACAGGGGGAAATCAGCCCCAGCATTTT CASSPWTGGNQPQHF
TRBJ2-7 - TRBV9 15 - TGTGCCAGCAGCGTAGCGGGCGGGGCCGGGTACGAGCAGTACTTC CASSVAGGAGYEQYF
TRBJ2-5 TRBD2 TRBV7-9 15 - TGTGCCAGCAGCCCTAGCGGGGGGGCCCCAGAGACCCAGTACTTC CASSPSGGAPETQYF
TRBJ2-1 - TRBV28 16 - TGTGCCAGCAGTTCGGACGACTGGAGCTCCTACAATGAGCAGTTCTTC CASSSDDWSSYNEQFF
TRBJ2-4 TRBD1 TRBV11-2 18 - TGTGCCAGCAGCTTAGGGGGACCGGGACAGGGGGCCAAAAACATTCAGTACTTC CASSLGGPGQGAKNIQYF
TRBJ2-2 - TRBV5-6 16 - TGTGCCAGCACCCCGGTGGAGGGGGCGAACACCGGGGAGCTGTTTTTT CASTPVEGANTGELFF
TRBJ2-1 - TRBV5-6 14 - TGTGCCAGCAGGCAAGGGAGCTCCTACAATGAGCAGTTCTTC CASRQGSSYNEQFF
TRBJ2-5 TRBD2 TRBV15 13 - TGTGCCACCAGAGGAGGGAGGGAAGAGACCCAGTACTTC CATRGGREETQYF
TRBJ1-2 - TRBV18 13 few TGTGCCAGCTCACCACCTCTAAACTATGGCTACACCTTC CASSPPLNYGYTF
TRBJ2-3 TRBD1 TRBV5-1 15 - TGCGCCAGCAGCGTAGGACAGGCGAGCACAGATACGCAGTATTTT CASSVGQASTDTQYF
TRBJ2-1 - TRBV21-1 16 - TGTGCCAGCAGCAAAGCCCGGGACAGGGGTAGAGGTGAGCAGTTCTTC CASSKARDRGRGEQFF
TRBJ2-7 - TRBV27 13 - TGTGCCAGCAGTTTCCGAGGATCGTACGAGCAGTACTTC CASSFRGSYEQYF
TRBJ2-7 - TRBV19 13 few TGTGCCAGTAGTAGCGGGATTCCGGGGGAGCAGTACTTC CASSSGIPGEQYF
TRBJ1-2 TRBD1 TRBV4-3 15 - TGCGCCAGCAGCCAAGATTGGGGGACAGACTATGGCTACACCTTC CASSQDWGTDYGYTF
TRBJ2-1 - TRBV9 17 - TGTGCCAGCAGCGCCTCCGGGGGGCCCAGCTCCTACAATGAGCAGTTCTTC CASSASGGPSSYNEQFF
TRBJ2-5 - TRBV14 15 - TGTGCCAGCAGCCAGGGGGCTTTATTCCAAGAGACCCAGTACTTC CASSQGALFQETQYF
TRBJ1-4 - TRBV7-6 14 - TGTGCCAGCAGCTTAGAAACTGGTAATGAAAAACTGTTTTTT CASSLETGNEKLFF
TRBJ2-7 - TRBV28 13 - TGTGCCAGCAGTTCGAGACTAGCCTACGAGCAGTACTTC CASSSRLAYEQYF
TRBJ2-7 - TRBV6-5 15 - TGTGCCAGCAGGCTTGGGACCGGCCGACCCTACGAGCAGTACTTC CASRLGTGRPYEQYF
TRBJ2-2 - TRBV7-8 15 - TGTGCCAGCAGCCCCCGGAGGGTGGGGACCGGGGAGCTGTTTTTT CASSPRRVGTGELFF
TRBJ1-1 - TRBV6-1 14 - TGTGCCAGCAGTGAAGGAACAGGGAACACTGAAGCTTTCTTT CASSEGTGNTEAFF
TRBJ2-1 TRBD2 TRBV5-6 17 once TGTGCCAGCAGCAGCCGACTAGCGGGGCTCTCCTACAATGAGCAGTTCTTC CASSSRLAGLSYNEQFF
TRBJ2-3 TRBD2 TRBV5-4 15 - TGTGCCAGCAGACTAGCGGGGGGACGCACAGATACGCAGTATTTT CASRLAGGRTDTQYF
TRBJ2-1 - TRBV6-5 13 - TGTGCCAGCAGTTACGGAGGGCCCAATGAGCAGTTCTTC CASSYGGPNEQFF
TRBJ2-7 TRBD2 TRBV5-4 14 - TGTGCCAGCAGCTTGGTCGGGGGGACCTACGAGCAGTACTTC CASSLVGGTYEQYF
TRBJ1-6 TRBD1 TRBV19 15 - TGTGCCAGTAGCCCGACAGGGGGCTATAATTCACCCCTCCACTTT CASSPTGGYNSPLHF
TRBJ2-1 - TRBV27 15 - TGTGCCAGCACTACCCGGCAGGAGGGCTACAATGAGCAGTTCTTC CASTTRQEGYNEQFF
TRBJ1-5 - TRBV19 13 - TGTGCCAGTAGTACCTTCGGGAATCAGCCCCAGCATTTT CASSTFGNQPQHF
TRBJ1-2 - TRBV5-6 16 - TGTGCCAGCAGCTTGGTGCCAGTATCATCTAACTATGGCTACACCTTC CASSLVPVSSNYGYTF
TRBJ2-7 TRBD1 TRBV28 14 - TGTGCCAGCAGTACTATGACAGGGATCTACGAGCAGTACTTC CASSTMTGIYEQYF